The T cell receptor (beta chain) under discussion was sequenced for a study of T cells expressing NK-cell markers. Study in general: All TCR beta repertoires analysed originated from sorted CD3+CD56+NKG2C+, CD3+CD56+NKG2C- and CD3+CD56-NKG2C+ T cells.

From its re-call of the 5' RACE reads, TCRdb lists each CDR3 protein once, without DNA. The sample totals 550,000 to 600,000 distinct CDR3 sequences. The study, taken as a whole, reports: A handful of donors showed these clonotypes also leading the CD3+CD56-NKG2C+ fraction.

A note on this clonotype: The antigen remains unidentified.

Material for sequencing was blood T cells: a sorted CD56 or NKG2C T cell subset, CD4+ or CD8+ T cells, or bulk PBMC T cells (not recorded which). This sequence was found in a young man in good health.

The CDR3 spells CSAQGRTTNEKLFF. This chain joins TRBV20-1 and TRBJ1-4; TCRdb's D gene call, TRBD1, goes unchecked for lack of DNA. This CDR3 has 14 residues. The germline V gene has CDR1 DFQATT and CDR2 SNEGSKA (reference sequence).